This TCR beta chain was identified during a study of vaccination and CD4 T cells after COVID-19. Across the whole study: The BNT162b2 or mRNA-1273 vaccine was given to participants in two doses. The stimulating agents, overlapping spike peptides, came from SARS-CoV-2, HCoV-NL63, HCoV-OC43 and HCoV-229E. Study-level findings and limits: The median proportion of reactive clones detected only post-vaccination in convalescent patients was more than 65%.

Germline V gene lookup returns CDR1 GTSNPN and CDR2 SVGIG (reference sequence). V dropped 3 bases and J dropped 0 bases, with 2 bases sitting between them. CDR3 length: 11 residues. The treatment is: approximately 9-day PBMC culture with coronavirus spike peptide pools or control peptides (ViraFEST assay). The assay that was used to sequence DNA from cultured CD4+ T cells was the Oncomine TCR Beta short-read assay. TCRdb used MiXCR to reprocess the PCR reads, holding one entry per CDR3 protein. The data show fewer than 15,000 distinct CDR3 sequences, 21% seen once. With respect to this clonotype: Its antigen is not known.

The sample here was CD4+ T cells from blood, cultured in vitro, taken before SARS-CoV-2 vaccination. This sequence was found in a human donor who received a COVID-19 vaccine. This chain links TRBV30 with TRBJ2-5; no reliable D call. CDR3 loop: CAWSNQETQYF. CDR3 DNA: TGTGCCTGGAGCAACCAAGAGACCCAGTACTTC.